This T cell receptor beta chain was captured by sequencing in a study of lymphopenia after photon versus proton radiotherapy. The CDR3 runs 18 residues. The V gene end was trimmed by 2 bases and the J gene end by 1 base; junction bases not matched to a gene: 8. The germline CDR1 and CDR2 sequences are MNHNS and SASEGT. The data were produced by immunoSEQ multiplex PCR, yet TCRdb's version contains in-frame clones alone and is incomplete. The sample shows about 19,000 clones, about 89% of them seen only once. The chain links TRBV6-1 to TRBJ2-5, with 12 bases fitting TRBD2. The source material was peripheral blood, sampled from a patient treated with photon-based radiotherapy. The sequence was obtained from a man aged 55-75 years with pancreatic cancer. CDR3 loop: CASSETTLAGGAQETQYF. The CDR3 DNA sequence: TGTGCCAGCAGTGAAACAACACTAGCGGGGGGCGCCCAAGAGACCCAGTACTTC.